Sequencing of this TCR beta chain was carried out in a study of blood T cell repertoires in COVID-19. V was shortened by 7 bases and J by 7 bases, with 19 bases between the two germline ends. CDR1 is SNHLY, CDR2 FYNNEI, per germline. This CDR3 is built from 14 residues. In the original analysis: Quantification of nucleated cells was approximated via reference gene primer amplification. Assay: immunoSEQ multiplex PCR; the TCRdb copy retains only in-frame clones and omits some. That table gives V, J and clone size, and the DNA gave D and trimming. This table has about 200,000 clones, approximately 82% appearing once.

Input material: peripheral blood. The chain uses TRBV2 and TRBJ1-1, with D perhaps matching TRBD1 (5 bases). This receptor was identified in a human donor with acute or convalescent COVID-19. The donor label of this sample is uncertain. The DNA for the CDR3 is TGTGCCAGCAAAGTCGGCCAGGGTTCAGGTGAAGCTTTCTTT. This encodes CASKVGQGSGEAFF.